Below, 4 T cell receptor beta chains from the same sample are listed, as sequenced in a study of Graves' ophthalmopathy and Graves' hyperthyroidism. From RNA, the CDR3 regions of TCR beta chains were amplified and sequenced. Following a first-round RT-PCR that used HTBI primers, a second-round multiplex PCR was carried out. TCRdb used MiXCR to reprocess the multiplex PCR reads, holding one entry per CDR3 protein. The sample lists 40,000 or so distinct CDR3 sequences; around 52% were seen once. Sequencing was done on a sample of peripheral blood. These receptors all come from an adult man with Graves' ophthalmopathy.

The chain has TRBV29-1 and TRBJ1-2, with TRBD1 matching over 7 bases. CDR1 is SQVTM and CDR2 is ANQGSEA in the germline V gene. V trimming: 7 bases; J trimming: 8 bases; junction bases outside the gene matches: 7. The CDR3 runs to 11 residues. CDR3 sequence (DNA): TGCAGCGCCGGACAGGTCTGGGGCTACACCTTC. Amino acid sequence: CSAGQVWGYTF.

The chain joins TRBV7-2 to TRBJ2-3; D might be TRBD1 (5 bases). The V end lost 0 bases, the J end lost 5 bases, and 12 bases lay between the germline ends. The CDR3 is 15 residues long. CDR1 SGHTA and CDR2 FQGNSA come from the germline V gene. The CDR3 DNA reads TGTGCCAGCAGCTTAGCGGGCAGGGATCTAGATACGCAGTATTTT. As protein: CASSLAGRDLDTQYF. Looking up the rest from reference TRBV7-2 and TRBJ2-3 gives the full variable domain: GAGVSQSPSNKVTEKGKDVELRCDPISGHTALYWYRQSLGQGLEFLIYFQGNSAPDKSGLPSDRFSAERTGGSVSTLTIQRTQQEDSAVYLCASSLAGRDLDTQYFGPGTRLTVL.

This chain connects TRBV7-3 to TRBJ2-1; D might be TRBD1 or TRBD2, each matching 5 bases. CDR1 is SGHTA and CDR2 is FQGTGA in the germline V gene. The CDR3 consists of 16 residues. The V and J ends lost 6 bases and 3 bases respectively, with 18 bases between them. The CDR3 DNA follows: TGTGCCAGCAGTTACGAGAGGGGAGCTGACTACAATGAGCAGTTCTTC. It specifies CASSYERGADYNEQFF.

This clonotype rates as medium-sized (0.01 to 0.1%). This sequence joins TRBV15 and TRBJ2-3; D gene ambiguous. Germline V gene data show CDR1 as LNHNV and CDR2 as YYDKDF (reference sequence). V shed 0 bases and J shed 4 bases, with 8 bases lying between them. The length of the CDR3 is 14 residues. CDR3 amino acids: CATSRDSLADTQYF. In nucleotides, the CDR3 is TGTGCCACCAGCAGAGATTCACTGGCAGATACGCAGTATTTT.